This T cell receptor beta chain is from a study of blood T cell repertoires in COVID-19. Study-level background: In each case, the material was cDNA or gDNA derived from T cells, B-cell-depleted T cells, or PBMCs.

CDR1 MRHNA and CDR2 SNTAGT come from the germline V gene. V was shortened by 2 bases and J by 2 bases, with 22 bases between the two germline ends. The CDR3 has 20 amino acids. Only in-frame clones appear in the TCRdb table, and some are missing; sequencing was by immunoSEQ multiplex PCR. The data hold roughly 380,000 clones, with approximately 91% observed a single time. The receptor was isolated from a middle-aged woman with COVID-19, enrolled during active disease. Sequenced: peripheral blood. The V and J genes are TRBV6-4 and TRBJ1-6; D gene unclear. For the CDR3, the DNA is TGTGCCAGCAGTGACAGTCCGGTGGGCGTAGGTTTGGCCTATAATTCACCCCTCCACTTT. Its protein product is CASSDSPVGVGLAYNSPLHF.